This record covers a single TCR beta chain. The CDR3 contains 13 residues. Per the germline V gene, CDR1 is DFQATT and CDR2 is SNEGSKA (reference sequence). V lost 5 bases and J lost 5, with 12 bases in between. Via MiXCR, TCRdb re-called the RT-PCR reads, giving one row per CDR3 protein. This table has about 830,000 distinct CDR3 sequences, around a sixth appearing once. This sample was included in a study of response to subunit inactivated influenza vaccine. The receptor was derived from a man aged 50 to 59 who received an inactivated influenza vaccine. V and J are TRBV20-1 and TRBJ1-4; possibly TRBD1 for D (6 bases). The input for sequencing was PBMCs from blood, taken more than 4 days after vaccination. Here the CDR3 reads CSAGRTENEKLFF. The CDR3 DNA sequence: TGCAGTGCTGGACGGACAGAGAATGAAAAACTGTTTTTT.